The present T cell receptor (beta chain) was sequenced within a study of CD8 T cells in ankylosing spondylitis. Study-level findings and limits: What seemed typical of ankylosing spondylitis blood was a TCR beta motif built from several highly homologous variants. Matched ankylosing spondylitis synovial fluid reportedly showed significant enrichment of disease-linked clones. Some motif variants had been reported before (in reactive arthritis synovial fluid and blood).

This clonotype turned up a few times. The antigen is undetermined. Construction of TCR beta libraries was performed using quantitative 5'-RACE with molecular barcodes. TCRdb passed the 5' RACE reads through MiXCR, listing each CDR3 protein once. The top ten clones hold roughly a fifth of a sample with fewer than 750,000 distinct CDR3 sequences, 15% to 20% of them seen once. The CDR3 runs 15 residues. In germline, CDR1 is MNHEY, CDR2 SMNVEV (reference sequence). V gave up 1 base and J gave up 0 bases, with 9 bases separating them. Input material: blood, either unsorted or a sorted T cell fraction (not recorded which). This receptor was taken from a male donor with ankylosing spondylitis. This chain joins TRBV27 and TRBJ2-5; D gene ambiguous. CDR3 DNA: TGTGCCAGCAGTTTATTGAAGGGCAACCAAGAGACCCAGTACTTC. Translation gives CASSLLKGNQETQYF.